A selection of T cell receptor beta chains follows, all from one sample in a study of OX40 agonist ivuxolimab in advanced cancers. Profiling relied on immunoSEQ multiplex PCR, and the TCRdb table lists in-frame clones only, not all of them. The sample yields around 100,000 clones, 85% to 90% seen once. The sequencing used CD4+ or CD8+ T cells sorted from blood, collected in a trial of the OX40 agonist ivuxolimab. The receptors shown here come from an adult with an advanced solid tumor such as melanoma, head and neck, liver or kidney cancer. Each CDR3 is given without its conserved first and last residue. The D gene is left open where the match is weak. Some rows mark clone size as missing; the rest say once, few, many or name a class of expanded clone.

TRBV5-1,.,TRBJ2-5,.,ASTRDSQETQY
TRBV7-9,.,TRBJ1-6,.,ASSTRGFLDSPLH
TRBV6-6,.,TRBJ1-4,TRBD1,ASSPTGNGEKLF
TRBV5-1,.,TRBJ2-7,.,ASSLGGSGGGGGQY
TRBV6-1,once,TRBJ2-3,.,ASSEGGAYTQY
TRBV6-1,.,TRBJ2-3,.,ASRAGEVTQY
TRBV27,.,TRBJ1-3,.,ASSLSAGAAPGNTIY
TRBV15,many,TRBJ1-5,.,ATSRKGEGSGQPQH
TRBV4-1,.,TRBJ1-4,TRBD1,ASSLGQDNEKLF
TRBV6-5,.,TRBJ2-7,TRBD1,ASSWDRGPYEQY
TRBV7-2,.,TRBJ2-3,.,ASSQAGDTQY
TRBV19,.,TRBJ1-3,.,ASSIDHRRTSGNTIY
TRBV5-4,.,TRBJ2-1,.,ASSLDWDPTLNEQF
TRBV4-3,.,TRBJ1-2,.,ASSQGPGSIYGYT
TRBV12-5,.,TRBJ2-1,.,ASGQGAGVNEQF
TRBV28,.,TRBJ2-3,.,ASSLSWATDTQY
TRBV7-3,few,TRBJ2-6,.,ASSLMFGVSGANVLT
TRBV5-1,.,TRBJ2-1,.,ASSLDSNNEQF
TRBV18,.,TRBJ2-1,.,ASSPRPGPANEQF
TRBV5-1,.,TRBJ1-6,.,ASSPAAGTYNSPLH
TRBV30,.,TRBJ1-1,.,AWSGVRGATNTEAF
TRBV5-6,.,TRBJ1-3,.,ASSLGARASSGNTIY
TRBV4-2,.,TRBJ2-5,.,ASSQDGGRKETQY
TRBV30,.,TRBJ1-2,.,ALGYGYT
TRBV5-1,.,TRBJ1-1,.,ASSPREGFYLGTEAF
TRBV18,.,TRBJ1-5,TRBD1,ASSPGTGNQPQH
TRBV6-5,few,TRBJ2-7,.,ASTGRSTEQY
TRBV5-4,once,TRBJ2-5,TRBD2,ASSLGSERGGQETQY
TRBV28,.,TRBJ2-7,TRBD2,ASQPGSGLSYEQY
TRBV6-5,.,TRBJ1-2,.,ASTTKFDYGYT
TRBV5-1,.,TRBJ2-3,.,ASSLGGRRTDTQY
TRBV4-3,.,TRBJ2-3,TRBD2,ASSQGTSPDTQY
TRBV28,once,TRBJ1-1,.,ASSLFGRGTEAF
TRBV7-3,.,TRBJ2-2,TRBD2,ASSSGLAGALGQSTGELF
TRBV4-2,few,TRBJ2-1,.,ASSQDKSGIQEQF
TRBV10-3,few,TRBJ2-5,.,AISEGPETQY
TRBV6-5,.,TRBJ1-1,.,ASRPGQSNTEAF